A single sample gave rise to the 5 T cell receptor beta chains below, sequenced in a study of CD8 T cells in ankylosing spondylitis. Using its own MiXCR run on the 5' RACE reads, TCRdb lists one record per CDR3 protein. Among roughly 230,000 distinct CDR3 sequences listed, about 10% were seen once. The specimen sequenced was blood, either unsorted or a sorted T cell fraction (not recorded which). Receptor source: a male donor with ankylosing spondylitis or in good health (not recorded which).

This clonotype was seen a handful of times. The rearrangement uses TRBV7-9 and TRBJ2-1; unclear D gene. V lost 2 bases to trimming and J lost 1 base, with 6 bases between them. This CDR3 has 14 amino acids. Per the germline V gene, CDR1 is SEHNR and CDR2 is FQNEAQ (reference sequence). As DNA, the CDR3 is TGTGCCAGCAGCTTAACAGCGTCCTACAATGAGCAGTTCTTC. The encoded protein is CASSLTASYNEQFF.

This clonotype was seen repeatedly, ten times or more. The rearrangement links TRBV20-1 to TRBJ1-1, with a possible D match to TRBD1 (6 bases). Trimming left V 2 bases short and J 4 bases short, with 11 bases between. There are 13 residues in the CDR3. Germline loops: CDR1 DFQATT, CDR2 SNEGSKA (reference sequence). CDR3: CSARKTGFTEAFF. CDR3 DNA sequence: TGCAGTGCTAGAAAAACAGGGTTCACTGAAGCTTTCTTT.

This clonotype has just a few counts. The V and J genes are TRBV7-2 and TRBJ2-3; weak D call: TRBD1 (5 bases). V lost 4 bases and J 8 bases, leaving 16 bases between the germline ends. The CDR3 length is 14 residues. Germline CDR1 and CDR2: SGHTA and FQGNSA. DNA of the CDR3: TGTGCCAGCAGCTCGTCCGCTCCCAGGGCTACGCAGTATTTT. This translates into CASSSSAPRATQYF.

This chain links TRBV12-5 with TRBJ1-5; D ambiguous. CDR3 size: 15 residues. Trimming removed 1 base at V and 0 bases at J, with 7 bases between. From germline, CDR1 is LGHNT and CDR2 FRNRAP. The CDR3 coding sequence is TGTGCTAGTGGTTTGGAGTCATATAGCAATCAGCCCCAGCATTTT. Encoded protein: CASGLESYSNQPQHF.

This clonotype was detected only a few times. This chain connects TRBV10-1 to TRBJ1-2; D is ambiguous. There are 15 residues in the CDR3. Per the germline V gene, CDR1 is WNHNN and CDR2 is SYGVQD (reference sequence). Deletions cut 3 bases from V and 1 base from J, with 12 bases between. CDR3 sequence: CASSEAQVDNYGYTF. The CDR3 region has the DNA TGCGCCAGCAGTGAAGCCCAGGTCGATAACTATGGCTACACCTTC.